Following are 6 T cell receptor beta chains from one sample sequenced in a study of graft-versus-host responses after intestinal transplantation. Data came from immunoSEQ multiplex PCR; TCRdb stores just in-frame clones and leaves some out. The sample consists of roughly 18,000 clones, over 35% of them appearing once. The source was alloreactive CD4+ T cells from a mixed lymphocyte reaction culture, collected before intestinal transplant. Specified subset: CFSE-low proliferating T cells sorted from roughly six-day pre-transplant mixed lymphocyte reaction (GvH or HvG direction). Every receptor here comes from a human patient who received an intestinal transplant.

The chain has TRBV12-5 and TRBJ1-6; D is unclear. The CDR3 has 14 amino acids. In germline, CDR1 is LGHNT, CDR2 FRNRAP. V was pared by 0 bases and J by 5 bases, with 5 bases between. Here the CDR3 DNA reads TGTGCTAGTGGTTTGGTACAGAATAATTCACCCCTCCACTTT. Its translation: CASGLVQNNSPLHF.

There are a few counts of this clone. CDR3 bases: TGTGCCAGTCATCGTAAAGGGACTAGTAGAATAGGGCAGTACTTC. It encodes CASHRKGTSRIGQYF. V gene TRBV6-4 combines with J gene TRBJ2-7, with 8 bases identical to TRBD2. CDR1 is MRHNA, CDR2 SNTAGT, per germline. V shed 9 bases, J shed 9 bases, and the junction held 19 bases outside the gene matches. The CDR3 extends over 15 amino acids.

A few counts support this clone. V gene TRBV19 combines with J gene TRBJ1-5, with TRBD1 as a possible D gene (5 bases). CDR1 and CDR2 from the germline V gene are LNHDA and SQIVND (reference sequence). Trimming removed 3 bases at V and 1 base at J, with 16 bases between. The CDR3 has 17 amino acids. This chain's CDR3 is CASSISTSGASNQPQHF. CDR3 bases: TGTGCCAGTAGTATCTCCACAAGTGGGGCGAGCAATCAGCCCCAGCATTTT. The full variable domain, in which reference TRBV19 and TRBJ1-5 provide the parts outside the CDR3, is DGGITQSPKYLFRKEGQNVTLSCEQNLNHDAMYWYRQDPGQGLRLIYYSQIVNDFQKGDIAEGYSVSREKKESFPLTVTSAQKNPTAFYLCASSISTSGASNQPQHFGDGTRLSIL.

The genes are TRBV9 and TRBJ1-2; D is possibly TRBD1 (5 bases). Per the germline V gene, CDR1 is SGDLS and CDR2 is YYNGEE. The ends were cut back, 0 bases at V and 6 bases at J, with 9 bases in the middle. CDR3 length: 13 residues. The CDR3 protein is CASSVGGLNGYTF. In nucleotides, the CDR3 is TGTGCCAGCAGCGTAGGGGGCCTTAATGGCTACACCTTC.

The chain recombines TRBV7-9 with TRBJ1-1; 9 bases map to TRBD1. Unmatched junction bases numbered 6, after V lost 5 bases and J lost 2 bases. The germline V gene encodes CDR1 SEHNR and CDR2 FQNEAQ (reference sequence). CDR3 length: 15 amino acids. The CDR3 nucleotides are TGTGCCAGCAGCCAGAAGGGACAGGGAAACACTGAAGCTTTCTTT. Translating it yields CASSQKGQGNTEAFF.

The V call is TRBV15, the J call TRBJ1-2; TRBD1 is a possible D gene (5 bases). The CDR3 totals 14 residues. CDR1 and CDR2 (germline): LNHNV, YYDKDF (reference sequence). V shed 1 base and J shed 7 bases, with 13 bases lying between them. The CDR3 coding sequence is TGTGCCACCAGCAGAGTCGGGGGGGACGGTGGCTACACCTTC. Translation: CATSRVGGDGGYTF.